These T cell receptor beta chains were read from a single sample in a study of T cells in Graves' hyperthyroidism and ophthalmopathy. In TCRdb, the multiplex PCR reads were re-called with MiXCR into one record per CDR3 protein. The table has some 510,000 distinct CDR3 sequences, about 20% seen once; the top ten hold about a quarter. Sequencing was performed on blood. These receptors came from a man aged 18 to 35 with Graves' hyperthyroidism. Both conserved end residues are part of each CDR3. Each record gives: CDR3 DNA, CDR3 protein, V gene, clone size, J gene, D gene. The D gene is left open where the match is weak. Rows may omit the clone size; those that give it use once, few, many or a size class.

DNA: TGTGCCAGTAGTATCGGCGGCCGGAACACCGGGGAGCTGTTTTTT; CDR3: CASSIGGRNTGELFF; V: TRBV19; size: many; J: TRBJ2-2; D: NA
DNA: TGCGCCAGCAGCTTGGCGGGACAGGGGCGAAGCTTT; CDR3: CASSLAGQGRSF; V: TRBV5-1; size: NA; J: TRBJ1-1; D: TRBD1
DNA: TGTGCCTGGATCGCCTACGGGCGGGAAGCTTTCTTT; CDR3: CAWIAYGREAFF; V: TRBV30; size: many; J: TRBJ1-1; D: NA
DNA: TGTGCCTGGAGTGCCGGGACAGGGGTTTCCGGGGAGCTGTTTTTT; CDR3: CAWSAGTGVSGELFF; V: TRBV30; size: many; J: TRBJ2-2; D: TRBD1
DNA: TGTGCCAGCAGTTTGTTTGGATCCTACAATGAGCAGTTCTTC; CDR3: CASSLFGSYNEQFF; V: TRBV27; size: NA; J: TRBJ2-1; D: NA
DNA: TGTGCCAGCAGCGCCCAGGTGGATCAGCCCCAGCATTTT; CDR3: CASSAQVDQPQHF; V: TRBV7-8; size: NA; J: TRBJ1-5; D: NA
DNA: TGTGCCAGCAGTTTTCGGGGGCGGCAATCCAACATTCAGTACTTC; CDR3: CASSFRGRQSNIQYF; V: TRBV28; size: many; J: TRBJ2-4; D: NA
DNA: TGCAGTGCGGACGAGAGCAATCAGCCCCAGCATTTT; CDR3: CSADESNQPQHF; V: TRBV20-1; size: many; J: TRBJ1-5; D: NA
DNA: TGTGCCAGCAGTTTCCGGCCGGGAACGATAAACGGCTACACCTTC; CDR3: CASSFRPGTINGYTF; V: TRBV27; size: many; J: TRBJ1-2; D: NA
DNA: TGCGCCAGCAGCATAGCCCTCGACAGGGAGGCGGCCATAGCCAAAAACATTCAGTACTTC; CDR3: CASSIALDREAAIAKNIQYF; V: TRBV4-3; size: NA; J: TRBJ2-4; D: NA
DNA: TGCGCCAGCAGGATGGGGACAGATAGCAATCAGCCCCAGCATTTT; CDR3: CASRMGTDSNQPQHF; V: TRBV5-1; size: few; J: TRBJ1-5; D: TRBD1
DNA: TGTGCCACCGTTGCGGTAGCGGGGGAATCTAACGAGCAGTACTTC; CDR3: CATVAVAGESNEQYF; V: TRBV19; size: many; J: TRBJ2-7; D: TRBD2